The 26 T cell receptor beta chains given below trace back to one sample, sequenced in a study of pediatric ulcerative colitis. Rectal tissue came from one to two pinch biopsies taken at colonoscopy. Clones were read by immunoSEQ multiplex PCR, and TCRdb kept only the in-frame ones, dropping some. Of about 36,000 clones listed, around 73% are singletons. Input material: gut tissue. These receptors were obtained from a boy between 5 and 17 years old with moderate ulcerative colitis.

CDR3: CASSFSAGTEAFF. The CDR3 region has the DNA TGTGCCAGCAGTTTTTCGGCAGGCACTGAAGCTTTCTTT. V is TRBV28 and J is TRBJ1-1; D unresolved. The germline gives CDR1 MDHEN, CDR2 SYDVKM. The CDR3 is 13 amino acids. The V gene lost 3 bases and the J gene lost 4 bases, with 9 bases spanning the gap.

The gene calls are TRBV5-6 and TRBJ2-5; no clear D gene. Germline assignment: CDR1 SGHDT and CDR2 YYEEEE. This CDR3 spans 13 amino acids. Deletions cut 2 bases from V and 5 bases from J, with 10 bases between. CDR3 sequence: CASSLVTSETQYF. CDR3 nucleotide sequence: TGTGCCAGCAGCTTAGTCACCTCGGAGACCCAGTACTTC.

The chain is built from TRBV10-3 and TRBJ1-2; 7 bases align to TRBD1. The CDR3 contains 15 residues. Unmatched junction bases numbered 6, after V lost 2 bases and J lost 3 bases. From germline, CDR1 is ENHRY and CDR2 SYGVKD. This chain's CDR3 is CAISEGGGGHYGYTF. In DNA, the CDR3 is TGTGCCATCAGTGAGGGTGGAGGGGGCCACTATGGCTACACCTTC.

V and J are TRBV11-2 and TRBJ2-1; TRBD2 matches at 12 bases. The junction had 5 bases not matched to a gene; V was cut back by 1 base and J by 7 bases. CDR1 SGHAT and CDR2 FQNNGV come from the germline V gene. The CDR3 spans 16 residues. The CDR3 region has the DNA TGTGCCAGCAGCTTAGGTGCTAGCGGGGGGGCAAATGAGCAGTTCTTC. Translation gives CASSLGASGGANEQFF.

The rearrangement joins TRBV5-1 to TRBJ1-1, with 10 bases matching TRBD1. V lost 3 bases, J lost 5 bases, and 10 bases stayed unmatched. CDR1 SGHRS and CDR2 YFSETQ come from the germline V gene. CDR3 length: 16 residues. In nucleotides, the CDR3 is TGCGCCAGCAGCTCAGGACAGGGGGTTGTTGGGACTGAAGCTTTCTTT. Translating gives CASSSGQGVVGTEAFF.

The chain carries TRBV30 and TRBJ1-1; D gene unclear. This CDR3 contains 11 residues. V dropped 3 bases and J dropped 3 bases, with 5 bases sitting between them. Germline V gene sequence: CDR1 GTSNPN, CDR2 SVGIG (reference sequence). In DNA, the CDR3 is TGTGCCTGGAGCCAGGACACTGAAGCTTTCTTT. Its translation is CAWSQDTEAFF. The full variable domain, its missing parts supplied by reference TRBV30 and TRBJ1-1, is SQTIHQWPATLVQPVGSPLSLECTVEGTSNPNLYWYRQAAGRGLQLLFYSVGIGQISSEVPQNLSASRPQDRQFILSSKKLLLSDSGFYLCAWSQDTEAFFGQGTRLTVV.

The rearrangement links TRBV7-6 to TRBJ2-1; 12 bases map to TRBD2. Germline V gene sequence: CDR1 SGHVS, CDR2 FNYEAQ. This CDR3 region has 14 residues. The trim removed 4 bases at V and 7 bases at J, leaving 2 bases unmatched. CDR3: CASSWLAGGNEQFF. As DNA, the CDR3 is TGTGCCAGCAGCTGGCTAGCGGGGGGGAATGAGCAGTTCTTC.

The chain joins TRBV4-1 to TRBJ2-1; D possibly uses TRBD1 or TRBD2 (5 bases each). Germline V CDR1 and CDR2: MGHRA, YSYEKL. Trimming cost V 2 bases and J 7 bases, with 15 bases left between them. CDR3 length: 15 amino acids. CDR3 bases: TGCGCCAGCAGCCAACCTCGGCTAGCAGGGAATGAGCAGTTCTTC. The encoded protein is CASSQPRLAGNEQFF.

The chain couples TRBV10-2 to TRBJ2-1, with TRBD2 matching 14 bases. Germline lookup yields CDR1 WSHSY and CDR2 SAAADI. V lost 6 bases and J lost 2; bases outside the gene matches: 15. This CDR3 spans 20 amino acids. The CDR3 coding sequence is TGCGCCAGCAGACCTAATCCGGGACTAGCGGGAGTAAGGGCCTACAATGAGCAGTTCTTC. Translating gives CASRPNPGLAGVRAYNEQFF.

This clone was observed a few times. J is TRBJ1-5 and V is TRBV28, with 7 bases lining up with TRBD1. With V trimmed by 5 bases and J by 4 bases, 14 bases remained unmatched. The CDR3 runs to 17 residues. Germline V gene data show CDR1 as MDHEN and CDR2 as SYDVKM. For the CDR3, the DNA is TGTGCCAGCAGTCCTAAAACAGGGGTGGTTCGGAATCAGCCCCAGCATTTT. Protein product: CASSPKTGVVRNQPQHF.

This clone was seen a single time. J is TRBJ2-1 and V is TRBV28; no firm D call. Deletions cut 5 bases from V and 7 bases from J, with 12 bases between. CDR1 is MDHEN, CDR2 SYDVKM, per germline. The CDR3 has 13 amino acids. The CDR3 protein is CASSPPSNNEQFF. CDR3 nucleotide sequence: TGTGCCAGCAGTCCGCCATCAAATAATGAGCAGTTCTTC.

This sequence joins TRBV28 and TRBJ2-4; D unresolved. CDR3 size: 14 residues. The germline CDR1 and CDR2 sequences are MDHEN and SYDVKM. Between the trimmed V and J ends, which lost 2 bases and 1 base, there was a span of 6 bases. CDR3 DNA sequence: TGTGCCAGCAGTTTACCAGAGGCCAAAAACATTCAGTACTTC. Translation: CASSLPEAKNIQYF.

The gene calls are TRBV13 and TRBJ2-5, with 15 bases that match TRBD2. Per germline, CDR1 PRHDT and CDR2 FYEKMQ (reference sequence). The CDR3 is made up of 15 amino acids. V was pared by 5 bases and J by 9 bases, with 7 bases of the junction left unmatched. CDR3 in amino acids: CASSPGTSGGLAQYF. DNA of the CDR3: TGTGCCAGCAGCCCGGGGACTAGCGGGGGGCTGGCCCAGTACTTC.

CDR3 nucleotides: TGTGCCAGCAGTCGGACAGCTAACTCCTACGAGCAGTACTTC. As protein: CASSRTANSYEQYF. The V gene is TRBV2, the J gene TRBJ2-7, with D possibly being TRBD1 (6 bases). Germline CDR1 and CDR2: SNHLY and FYNNEI. V lost 5 bases and J 0 bases, leaving 11 bases between the germline ends. This CDR3 is built from 14 residues.

This clone was detected only once. The chain has TRBV5-6 and TRBJ1-3, with a tentative D call TRBD1 (6 bases). This CDR3 region has 17 residues. In germline, CDR1 is SGHDT, CDR2 YYEEEE. The V end was cut by 1 base, the J end by 7 bases, with 21 bases between. The CDR3 sequence: CASSLLTGVGLWNTIYF. The CDR3 region has the DNA TGTGCCAGCAGCTTGCTGACAGGTGTGGGCCTTTGGAACACCATATATTTT.

This rearrangement joins TRBV9 to TRBJ2-7; D may be TRBD1 or TRBD2 (5 bases each). The CDR3 is 13 amino acids. CDR1 is SGDLS and CDR2 is YYNGEE in the germline V gene. V shed 2 bases and J shed 7 bases, with 13 bases lying between them. In nucleotides, the CDR3 is TGTGCCAGCAGCGTGGGGGAGTCGGGAGAGCAGTACTTC. Protein sequence: CASSVGESGEQYF.

The V and J genes are TRBV27 and TRBJ2-3; D is uncertain. V dropped 1 base and J dropped 3 bases, with 20 bases sitting between them. This CDR3 is 18 amino acids long. CDR1 and CDR2 from the germline V gene are MNHEY and SMNVEV (reference sequence). CDR3 sequence (DNA): TGTGCCAGCAGTTTATTACCTCTTGGAGCACAGATAACAGATACGCAGTATTTT. Residues: CASSLLPLGAQITDTQYF.

The count of this clone is one. The gene calls are TRBV4-1 and TRBJ2-1; perhaps TRBD2 as D (5 bases). Germline V gene lookup returns CDR1 MGHRA and CDR2 YSYEKL. Trimming took 0 bases from V and 2 from J, leaving 11 bases between them. The CDR3 totals 16 residues. The CDR3 region has the DNA TGCGCCAGCAGCCAAGATCGGAGCGGAACCTACAATGAGCAGTTCTTC. As protein: CASSQDRSGTYNEQFF.

There are a few counts of this clone. The chain joins TRBV19 to TRBJ2-7, with D possibly matching TRBD1 (6 bases). Germline V gene sequence: CDR1 LNHDA, CDR2 SQIVND (reference sequence). Trimming left V 4 bases short and J 0 bases short, with 13 bases between. This CDR3 has 15 amino acids. CDR3 loop: CASSTGQTLSYEQYF. The DNA for the CDR3 is TGTGCCAGTAGTACCGGACAGACCCTCTCCTACGAGCAGTACTTC.

V gene TRBV7-2 combines with J gene TRBJ2-7, with D perhaps matching TRBD1 or TRBD2 (5 bases each). The V end lost 6 bases, the J end lost 4 bases, and 19 bases lay between the germline ends. Germline loops: CDR1 SGHTA, CDR2 FQGNSA. There are 15 residues in the CDR3. The CDR3 sequence: CASSQPWMGVYEQYF. CDR3 bases: TGTGCCAGCAGTCAACCGTGGATGGGGGTTTACGAGCAGTACTTC.

The chain joins TRBV4-3 to TRBJ1-4; D uncertain. Trimming took off 1 base at V and 0 bases at J, with 9 bases between the two ends. The CDR3 is made up of 16 amino acids. Germline V gives CDR1 LGHNA, CDR2 YSLEER. CDR3 region: CASSQGVLPTNEKLFF. The CDR3 region has the DNA TGCGCCAGCAGCCAAGGGGTTCTTCCAACTAATGAAAAACTGTTTTTT.

The chain links TRBV11-2 to TRBJ1-2; no firm D call. The V end was cut by 0 bases, the J end by 4 bases, with 15 bases between. The CDR3 is 16 residues long. Germline assignment: CDR1 SGHAT and CDR2 FQNNGV. CDR3 sequence: CASSLDHGQAGYGYTF. The CDR3 nucleotides are TGTGCCAGCAGCTTAGATCATGGGCAGGCTGGCTATGGCTACACCTTC.

This clone appeared a single time. The chain couples TRBV29-1 to TRBJ1-4, with 8 positions matching TRBD1. The CDR3 consists of 16 residues. The V segment lost 6 bases and the J segment 8 bases; nucleotides outside the gene matches: 17. Germline V gene sequence: CDR1 SQVTM, CDR2 ANQGSEA. CDR3 DNA sequence: TGCAGCGTCTTTGCCCGATCTTCAGGGGGCGGAGAAAAACTGTTTTTT. This codes for CSVFARSSGGGEKLFF.

The genes are TRBV5-6 and TRBJ2-7; no definite D call. The CDR3 loop spans 11 amino acids. Trimming shortened V by 4 bases and J by 3 bases, and 5 bases separated the two germline ends. Germline CDR1 and CDR2: SGHDT and YYEEEE. As DNA, the CDR3 is TGTGCCAGCAGCCGCCGCTACGAGCAGTACTTC. It codes for CASSRRYEQYF.

This clone is medium-sized in the sample. The CDR3 nucleotides are TGTGCCAGCAGCTTGACAGGGGGCGAGCAGCCCCAGCATTTT. It is translated as CASSLTGGEQPQHF. The V call is TRBV2, the J call TRBJ1-5; TRBD1 matches 10 bases. Per the germline V gene, CDR1 is SNHLY and CDR2 is FYNNEI. The V and J ends lost 6 bases and 7 bases, in that order; junction bases with no gene match: 6. The CDR3 extends over 14 amino acids.

V is TRBV18 and J is TRBJ1-4, with 7 nucleotides matching TRBD1. V lost 5 bases, J lost 3 bases, and 6 bases stayed unmatched. CDR1 KGHSH and CDR2 LQKENI come from the germline V gene. The CDR3 extends over 15 amino acids. In DNA form, the CDR3 reads TGTGCCAGCTCAGGGACAGCCGGGTCTAATGAAAAACTGTTTTTT. Protein: CASSGTAGSNEKLFF.